A single sample gave rise to the 18 T cell receptor beta chains below, sequenced in a study of cytomegalovirus exposure and HLA in healthy donors. This PCR relied on a set of 60 Vbeta primers and 13 Jbeta primers. This table comes from immunoSEQ multiplex PCR, and its TCRdb copy is limited to in-frame clones, with some not included. The profile shows over 85,000 clones, about 66% of them singletons. Sequenced sample: PBMCs. The receptor source for this set is a man between 25 and 39 years old in good health and CMV-seronegative.

The rearrangement uses TRBV19 and TRBJ2-2, with a tentative D call TRBD1 (5 bases). The ends were cut back, 4 bases at V and 6 bases at J, with 12 bases in the middle. The V gene's germline CDR1 is LNHDA and CDR2 SQIVND (reference sequence). CDR3 length equals 14 residues. CDR3 sequence: CASSNPGMSGELFF. The CDR3 coding sequence is TGTGCCAGTAGTAACCCAGGGATGTCCGGGGAGCTGTTTTTT.

The chain recombines TRBV4-1 with TRBJ2-2; TRBD1 matches at 7 bases. CDR3 length: 15 residues. The V and J ends lost 3 bases and 4 bases, in that order; junction bases with no gene match: 5. The V gene's germline CDR1 is MGHRA and CDR2 YSYEKL. The CDR3 sequence is CASSHRGQLTGELFF. CDR3 DNA sequence: TGCGCCAGCAGCCACCGGGGACAGCTCACCGGGGAGCTGTTTTTT.

J is TRBJ1-1 and V is TRBV4-1; the D is unclear. CDR3 length equals 14 residues. The germline V gene encodes CDR1 MGHRA and CDR2 YSYEKL. Trimming shortened V by 2 bases and J by 4 bases, and 11 bases separated the two germline ends. This CDR3 reads CASSQYQEGTEAFF. For the CDR3, the DNA is TGCGCCAGCAGCCAATATCAGGAGGGCACTGAAGCTTTCTTT.

The chain couples TRBV5-4 to TRBJ1-6, with D possibly TRBD1 on 6 matching bases. This CDR3 contains 15 residues. CDR1 is SGHNT and CDR2 is YYREEE in the germline V gene (reference sequence). Trimming took 0 bases from V and 9 from J, leaving 13 bases between them. The CDR3 region is CASSLAGDPFSPLHF. The CDR3 coding sequence is TGTGCCAGCAGCTTGGCAGGGGATCCTTTTTCACCCCTCCACTTT.

The gene calls are TRBV30 and TRBJ2-1, with 7 bases matching TRBD2. The CDR3 has 15 residues. Germline CDR1 GTSNPN, CDR2 SVGIG (reference sequence). V was pared by 8 bases and J by 8 bases, with 18 bases of the junction left unmatched. The CDR3 nucleotides read TGTGCCAGCCCGGACCCGCGGGGGTTTACTGATGAGCAGTTCTTC. This translates into CASPDPRGFTDEQFF.

Written as DNA, the CDR3 is TGTGCCAGCAGCTCAAGGGGTCAGCCCCAGCATTTT. It encodes CASSSRGQPQHF. The rearrangement uses TRBV7-2 and TRBJ1-5, with a weak D call TRBD1 (5 bases). In germline, CDR1 is SGHTA, CDR2 FQGNSA. The V end lost 4 bases, the J end lost 6 bases, and 7 bases lay between the germline ends. CDR3 size: 12 residues.

The chain recombines TRBV5-1 with TRBJ2-5; 7 positions agree with TRBD2. The better agreement between TRBJ2-7 and the DNA end casts doubt on the J call. The CDR3 is 12 residues long. Germline CDR1 reads SGHRS; CDR2 reads YFSETQ. CDR3 residues: CASSRGDGEQYF. CDR3 nucleotide sequence: TGCGCCAGCAGCCGGGGGGATGGCGAGCAGTACTTC.

The chain is built from TRBV12-5 and TRBJ2-5; 11 bases are a match to TRBD2. Looked up from germline, CDR1 is LGHNT and CDR2 is FRNRAP. V lost 7 bases and J lost 1; bases outside the gene matches: 8. The CDR3 has 16 amino acids. The CDR3 here is CASALGTSGVQETQYF. CDR3 nucleotide sequence: TGTGCTAGTGCGCTAGGGACTAGCGGTGTCCAAGAGACCCAGTACTTC.

This clone has more than one count but fewer than ten. The gene calls are TRBV28 and TRBJ2-7, with 7 bases identical to TRBD1. The CDR3 is 14 residues long. In germline, CDR1 is MDHEN, CDR2 SYDVKM. The junction had 5 bases not matched to a gene; V was cut back by 6 bases and J by 0 bases. This CDR3 is CASSLGTVSYEQYF. The CDR3 DNA follows: TGTGCCAGCAGCCTGGGGACAGTCTCCTACGAGCAGTACTTC.

This chain connects TRBV6-5 to TRBJ2-3; TRBD1 is a possible D gene (6 bases). Looked up from germline, CDR1 is MNHEY and CDR2 is SVGAGI. V dropped 0 bases and J dropped 6 bases, with 13 bases sitting between them. CDR3 length equals 15 residues. CDR3 sequence: CASSYSPGARDTQYF. The CDR3 DNA sequence: TGTGCCAGCAGTTACTCGCCAGGGGCTAGGGATACGCAGTATTTT.

J is TRBJ2-7 and V is TRBV27; 8 positions agree with TRBD1. This CDR3 comprises 12 residues. Germline loops: CDR1 MNHEY, CDR2 SMNVEV (reference sequence). The V segment lost 10 bases and the J segment 2 bases; nucleotides outside the gene matches: 4. The CDR3 nucleotides are TGTGCCACCGGACAGGGCCCCTACGAGCAGTACTTC. Translation gives CATGQGPYEQYF.

The chain recombines TRBV27 with TRBJ2-7, with D perhaps TRBD1 (6 bases). Per the germline V gene, CDR1 is MNHEY and CDR2 is SMNVEV (reference sequence). This CDR3 contains 15 residues. Between the trimmed V and J ends, which lost 9 bases and 1 base, there was a span of 19 bases. CDR3 in amino acids: CASSPVTGFSYEQYF. The CDR3 nucleotides are TGTGCCAGTTCCCCCGTGACAGGATTTTCCTACGAGCAGTACTTC.

The chain combines TRBV14 with TRBJ1-6; maybe TRBD1 (6 bases). Germline CDR1 and CDR2: SGHDN and FVKESK. V dropped 4 bases and J dropped 8 bases, with 12 bases sitting between them. This CDR3 has 14 residues. The CDR3 DNA sequence: TGTGCCAGCAGCCGGGGTTACAGGGATTCACCCCTCCACTTT. This encodes CASSRGYRDSPLHF.

V usage is TRBV5-4 and J usage is TRBJ2-5; 8 bases fit TRBD1. Germline-derived CDR1 and CDR2 are SGHNT and YYREEE (reference sequence). The V segment lost 2 bases and the J segment 4 bases; nucleotides outside the gene matches: 7. CDR3 length: 15 residues. CDR3 DNA: TGTGCCAGCAGCTTCGAGACAGGGGCGGTAGAGACCCAGTACTTC. This sequence encodes CASSFETGAVETQYF.

This clone was counted only a few times. The same CDR3 arises from other DNA sequences in this sample as well. The chain carries TRBV30 and TRBJ1-1, with 7 bases fitting TRBD1. CDR3 length: 12 residues. V lost 1 base and J lost 12; bases outside the gene matches: 8. CDR1 GTSNPN and CDR2 SVGIG come from the germline V gene (reference sequence). CDR3 bases: TGTGCCTGGAGTGAACGGACAGGAGGGTCTTTCTTT. It codes for CAWSERTGGSFF.

V usage is TRBV10-3 and J usage is TRBJ1-5, with D maybe TRBD1 (5 bases). Trimming left V 2 bases short and J 2 bases short, with 10 bases between. In germline, CDR1 is ENHRY, CDR2 SYGVKD. The CDR3 covers 15 residues. The CDR3 DNA is TGTGCCATCAGTGAGGGCAGGGAGGGCAATCAGCCCCAGCATTTT. The encoded protein is CAISEGREGNQPQHF.

This clone was detected only a few times. V usage is TRBV6-1 and J usage is TRBJ1-6; no firm D call. Trimming pared 8 bases from V and 2 bases from J, leaving 4 bases between. CDR1 and CDR2 from the germline V gene are MNHNS and SASEGT. The CDR3 runs 12 residues. CDR3 DNA sequence: TGTGCCAGCGTCGCCTATAATTCACCCCTCCACTTT. Protein: CASVAYNSPLHF.

CDR3 nucleotides: TGTGCCAGCAGCTTAGCGACAGTTAGGGGGAATGAGCAGTTCTTC. The encoded protein is CASSLATVRGNEQFF. V and J are TRBV7-9 and TRBJ2-1, with a possible D match to TRBD1 (6 bases). Germline V gene lookup returns CDR1 SEHNR and CDR2 FQNEAQ (reference sequence). The length of the CDR3 is 15 residues. V gave up 0 bases and J gave up 7 bases, with 13 bases separating them.